Listed here are 2 T cell receptor beta chains from one sample, sequenced in a study of T-cell memory formation after mild COVID-19. TCRdb processed the 5' RACE reads anew with MiXCR; each CDR3 protein has one entry. The sample lists 300,000 to 350,000 distinct CDR3 sequences; 10% to 15% were seen once. The sequenced material came from PBMCs or a T cell subset sorted from them (not recorded which). The receptors here all came from a man aged 18 to 30 who had mild COVID-19 (a few samples of this study predate the infection). Cell type and time point are not known.

This clonotype was recorded many times. This chain links TRBV7-8 with TRBJ2-1, with no clear D. Germline CDR1 is SGHVS and CDR2 is FQNEAQ. The CDR3 loop spans 15 amino acids. V was shortened by 7 bases and J by 3 bases, with 16 bases between the two germline ends. The DNA for the CDR3 is TGTGCCAGCACTGGAATCGTGGGCAACTACAATGAGCAGTTCTTC. Its translation is CASTGIVGNYNEQFF. The full variable domain, in which reference TRBV7-8 and TRBJ2-1 provide the parts outside the CDR3, is GAGVSQSPRYKVAKRGQDVALRCDPISGHVSLFWYQQALGQGPEFLTYFQNEAQLDKSGLPSDRFFAERPEGSVSTLKIQRTQQEDSAVYLCASTGIVGNYNEQFFGPGTRLTVL.

The chain combines TRBV10-3 with TRBJ2-1; D tentatively fits TRBD1 or TRBD2 (5 bases each). Germline V CDR1 and CDR2: ENHRY, SYGVKD. The CDR3 extends over 12 amino acids. The V and J ends lost 6 bases and 10 bases respectively, with 13 bases between them. The CDR3 protein is CAISDLGDEQFF. CDR3 DNA: TGTGCCATCAGCGACCTGGGGGACGAGCAGTTCTTC.